The 6 T cell receptor beta chains given below trace back to one sample, sequenced in a study of tumor-infiltrating lymphocytes in primary liver carcinoma. Starting from approximately 500 ng of total RNA, TCR beta cDNA was produced with a primer in the constant region. The TCR beta library was amplified through three nested multiplex PCR rounds in a modified ARM-PCR procedure. Researchers ran the first two PCR rounds for 9 to 10 cycles each with TRBV1-TRBV30 forward primers and a C-beta reverse primer. TCRdb reprocessed the multiplex PCR reads via MiXCR and lists one record per CDR3 protein. The sample consists of tens of thousands of distinct CDR3 sequences, 55% to 75% of them appearing once. Each 20-30 mg portion of unsorted bulk tissue served as the source for co-extraction of RNA and DNA. Input material: liver tumor tissue from sampling region 2. Sample subset: tumor region T2, inferior pole. The receptor set was obtained from a middle-aged man with primary liver carcinoma and hepatitis B virus infection.

The V call is TRBV11-2, the J call TRBJ2-5; D remains ambiguous. The CDR3 is 13 residues long. Per the germline V gene, CDR1 is SGHAT and CDR2 is FQNNGV. The CDR3 nucleotides are TGTACCGGCAGCTTAGTTCTGGAAGGGACCCAGTACTTC. It codes for CTGSLVLEGTQYF.

This clonotype came up many times. The chain uses TRBV24-1 and TRBJ1-2, with D tentatively TRBD1 (6 bases). The germline V gene has CDR1 KGHDR and CDR2 SFDVKD. V lost 5 bases and J lost 8, with 11 bases in between. The CDR3 is made up of 12 amino acids. CDR3 nucleotide sequence: TGTGCCACCAGTGCTGGGGGCTGGGGCTACACCTTC. Protein product: CATSAGGWGYTF.

Comment on this clonotype: Compared with germline, one end of the junction differs, possibly owing to a read error. The chain uses TRBV5-6 and TRBJ2-7, with D uncertain. CDR1 and CDR2 (germline): SGHDT, YYEEEE. This CDR3 region has 14 residues. The CDR3 DNA follows: TGTGTCAGCAGCTTAGTGGAGTCAGAATACGAGCAGTACTTC. Translated: CVSSLVESEYEQYF.

As to this clonotype: Because the CDR3's place on the DNA is in doubt, the DNA is left out and the CDR3 is given as listed by TCRdb. V and J are TRBV6-1 and TRBJ2-7; the D segment call TRBD1 is taken from the table without a DNA check. Germline V CDR1 and CDR2: MNHNS, SASEGT. The CDR3 length equals 14 residues, ends included. The CDR3 reads CAIKVGQGITKEYF.

This clonotype turned up a few times. The junction does not match germline at one end; this may be a read error. The V and J genes are TRBV28 and TRBJ2-7; 10 nucleotides line up with TRBD2. The CDR3 totals 20 residues. Germline CDR1 and CDR2: MDHEN and SYDVKM. This CDR3 reads CTSSVLSPGSGRPYGHEQYF. As DNA, the CDR3 is TGTACCAGCAGTGTCCTCTCCCCTGGTAGCGGGAGGCCATACGGCCACGAGCAGTACTTC.

Concerning this clonotype: One junction end disagrees with the germline gene, perhaps due to a read error. V usage is TRBV5-1 and J usage is TRBJ2-2; possible D gene TRBD2, 5 bases. CDR1 and CDR2 (germline): SGHRS, YFSETQ. The CDR3 length is 14 residues. The CDR3 nucleotides are TGCGCCAGCAGCTTATCAGCGAACGCCGGGGAACTGTTTTTT. It translates to CASSLSANAGELFF.